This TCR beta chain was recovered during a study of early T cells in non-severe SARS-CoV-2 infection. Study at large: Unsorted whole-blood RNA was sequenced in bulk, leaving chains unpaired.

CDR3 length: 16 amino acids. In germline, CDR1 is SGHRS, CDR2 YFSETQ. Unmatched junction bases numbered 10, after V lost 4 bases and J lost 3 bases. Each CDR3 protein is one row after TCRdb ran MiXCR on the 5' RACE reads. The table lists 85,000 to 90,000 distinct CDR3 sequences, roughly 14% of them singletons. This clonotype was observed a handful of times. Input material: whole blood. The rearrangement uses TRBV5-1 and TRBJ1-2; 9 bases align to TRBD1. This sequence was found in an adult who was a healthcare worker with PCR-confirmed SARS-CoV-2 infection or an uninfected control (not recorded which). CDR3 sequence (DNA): TGCGCCAGCAGCACTGGGACAGGGCCGGCGCACTATGGCTACACCTTC. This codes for CASSTGTGPAHYGYTF.